The sequence of this T cell receptor (beta chain) was determined in a study of ipilimumab plus nivolumab after autologous stem cell transplantation. Germline CDR1 and CDR2: KGHSH and LQKENI. Trimming cost V 0 bases and J 0 bases, with 10 bases left between them. This CDR3 is built from 16 residues. The repertoire was sequenced with immunoSEQ multiplex PCR; TCRdb's copy has only in-frame clones and lacks some. The sample records fewer than 95,000 clones, 83% being singletons. The clonotype comes from a male donor with diffuse large B-cell lymphoma. Sequenced here: PBMCs, sampled in a trial of ipilimumab plus nivolumab as post-transplant consolidation. This sequence joins TRBV18 and TRBJ2-3, with TRBD2 as a possible D gene (6 bases). The CDR3 sequence is CASSPPGGVSTDTQYF. In DNA, the CDR3 is TGTGCCAGCTCACCACCGGGCGGGGTCAGCACAGATACGCAGTATTTT.